A single sample gave rise to the 25 T cell receptor beta chains below, sequenced in a study of OX40 agonist ivuxolimab in advanced cancers. Profiled with immunoSEQ multiplex PCR; TCRdb holds only in-frame clones, not every one. The data contain around 79,000 clones, about nine tenths of them singletons. The input for sequencing was CD4+ or CD8+ T cells sorted from blood, taken in a trial of the OX40 agonist ivuxolimab. Receptors originate from an adult with an advanced solid tumor such as melanoma, head and neck, liver or kidney cancer.

The chain links TRBV6-6 to TRBJ1-2, with D hard to call. Germline-derived CDR1 and CDR2 are MNHNY and SVGAGI (reference sequence). The CDR3 runs to 15 residues. The V gene lost 0 bases and the J gene lost 1 base, with 9 bases spanning the gap. CDR3 nucleotides: TGTGCCAGCAGTTACTCGAAAGGGTTTAACTATGGCTACACCTTC. Amino acid sequence: CASSYSKGFNYGYTF.

The V call is TRBV15, the J call TRBJ2-7; TRBD1 might be the D (5 bases). The V and J ends lost 1 base and 3 bases respectively, with 7 bases between them. Germline CDR1 LNHNV, CDR2 YYDKDF (reference sequence). The CDR3 is made up of 13 amino acids. The CDR3 reads CATSRGDSYEQYF. Here the CDR3 DNA reads TGTGCCACCAGCAGAGGCGACAGCTACGAGCAGTACTTC. Variable domain in full (rest from reference TRBV15 and TRBJ2-7): DAMVIQNPRYQVTQFGKPVTLSCSQTLNHNVMYWYQQKSSQAPKLLFHYYDKDFNNEADTPDNFQSRRPNTSFCFLDIRSPGLGDTAMYLCATSRGDSYEQYFGPGTRLTVT.

V usage is TRBV10-3 and J usage is TRBJ2-7, with D perhaps TRBD1 (5 bases). CDR3 length equals 12 residues. Germline assignment: CDR1 ENHRY and CDR2 SYGVKD. The DNA of the CDR3 is TGTGCGAGCAGGTCTAGGGGCTACGAGCAGTACTTC. Its protein is CASRSRGYEQYF.

V is TRBV1 and J is TRBJ2-7; the DNA was not compared with TRBD2, the D call given in the table. TRBV1 represents a pseudogene. The length of the CDR3 is 18 residues. The CDR3 DNA is TGCACCAGCAGCCAAGATGGTAGGAGGGGGAGGGCCTCCTACGAGCAGTACTTC. Translation gives CTSSQDGRRGRASYEQYF.

The chain is built from TRBV7-9 and TRBJ1-1; D is unclear. The CDR3 contains 12 residues. The germline V gene has CDR1 SEHNR and CDR2 FQNEAQ (reference sequence). Trimming left V 1 base short and J 4 bases short, with 4 bases between. The CDR3 is CASSLGRTEAFF. The CDR3 nucleotides are TGTGCCAGCAGCTTAGGGCGCACTGAAGCTTTCTTT.

This clone was picked up one time. This rearrangement joins TRBV7-9 to TRBJ2-3; 11 bases align to TRBD2. Losses at the gene ends were 7 bases for V and 1 base for J; bases not matched to a gene: 7. The length of the CDR3 is 16 residues. Germline V CDR1 and CDR2: SEHNR, FQNEAQ (reference sequence). The CDR3 protein is CASTIRTSGRTDTQYF. The CDR3 coding sequence is TGTGCCAGCACCATCCGGACTAGCGGGCGCACAGATACGCAGTATTTT.

CDR3 bases: TGCAGCGTTGTGGGGACAGGGGGGATTGGCGAGCAGTACTTC. This encodes CSVVGTGGIGEQYF. The J gene is TRBJ2-7, the V gene TRBV29-1; the match to TRBD1 covers 11 bases. V dropped 4 bases and J dropped 6; count of bases not matched to a gene: 8. CDR3 length equals 14 residues. Germline CDR1 SQVTM, CDR2 ANQGSEA.

This sequence joins TRBV29-1 and TRBJ2-1, with 9 bases fitting TRBD2. CDR1 SQVTM and CDR2 ANQGSEA come from the germline V gene. J lost 2 bases, V lost 2 bases, and 4 bases had no gene match. CDR3 length equals 15 residues. The CDR3 sequence: CSVELAGRTYNEQFF. DNA of the CDR3: TGCAGCGTTGAACTAGCGGGACGTACCTACAATGAGCAGTTCTTC.

A single count supports this clone. The chain carries TRBV27 and TRBJ2-5; 7 nucleotides match TRBD2. The germline V gene encodes CDR1 MNHEY and CDR2 SMNVEV (reference sequence). CDR3 length: 12 residues. With V trimmed by 8 bases and J by 5 bases, 5 bases remained unmatched. For the CDR3, the DNA is TGTGCCAGCCGCGGGAGTGGGGAGACCCAGTACTTC. Its translation: CASRGSGETQYF.

The CDR3 sequence: CSVDRHRADRHGYTF. The CDR3 DNA sequence: TGCAGCGTTGATCGGCATCGGGCCGACAGGCATGGCTACACCTTC. The chain links TRBV29-1 to TRBJ1-2; tentative D call: TRBD1 (6 bases). With 3 bases removed from V and 6 bases from J, the gap between germline ends came to 20 bases. The CDR3 consists of 15 residues. The germline CDR1 and CDR2 sequences are SQVTM and ANQGSEA.

The chain employs TRBV6-6 and TRBJ2-7, with D unclear. Germline values: CDR1 MNHNY, CDR2 SVGAGI (reference sequence). The CDR3 is 13 residues long. The V and J ends lost 3 bases and 3 bases respectively, with 9 bases between them. The CDR3 sequence is CASSYLNGYEQYF. CDR3 bases: TGTGCCAGCAGTTATTTGAACGGCTACGAGCAGTACTTC.

The chain links TRBV18 to TRBJ2-5; maybe TRBD1 (5 bases). This CDR3 comprises 16 residues. The germline CDR1 and CDR2 sequences are KGHSH and LQKENI. V was pared by 3 bases and J by 5 bases, with 19 bases between. The CDR3 DNA follows: TGTGCCAGCTCACCGTCACAGGCCCAAAAGGGGGAGACCCAGTACTTC. It encodes CASSPSQAQKGETQYF.

The J gene is TRBJ1-4, the V gene TRBV6-1; D is ambiguous. The germline V gene encodes CDR1 MNHNS and CDR2 SASEGT. The CDR3 contains 15 residues. The V and J ends lost 6 bases and 2 bases respectively, with 13 bases between them. CDR3 protein: CASSRRADTNEKLFF. CDR3 in DNA: TGTGCCAGCAGCCGGCGCGCAGATACTAATGAAAAACTGTTTTTT.

V and J are TRBV29-1 and TRBJ2-5, with TRBD2 matching over 11 bases. Losses at the gene ends were 6 bases for V and 2 bases for J; bases not matched to a gene: 14. The CDR3 length is 17 residues. Looked up from germline, CDR1 is SQVTM and CDR2 is ANQGSEA. The CDR3, as DNA: TGCAGCGTCCACCCTTTTAGCGGGAGGGAGCTACAAGAGACCCAGTACTTC. This codes for CSVHPFSGRELQETQYF.

Here the CDR3 DNA reads TGTGCCAGCAGCTTGGTTCCTGGCAATCAGCCCCAGCATTTT. The encoded protein is CASSLVPGNQPQHF. The genes are TRBV5-5 and TRBJ1-5; no reliable D call. V was cut by 0 bases and J by 2 bases, with 6 bases left in between. The germline gives CDR1 SGHKS, CDR2 YYEKEE (reference sequence). The CDR3 is made up of 14 amino acids.

The chain combines TRBV9 with TRBJ2-5; tentative D call: TRBD2 (5 bases). The CDR3 has 15 residues. Germline lookup yields CDR1 SGDLS and CDR2 YYNGEE. The V gene lost 0 bases and the J gene lost 2 bases, with 11 bases spanning the gap. As DNA, the CDR3 is TGTGCCAGCAGCGTAGGTAGCGCGGTACAAGAGACCCAGTACTTC. It codes for CASSVGSAVQETQYF.

The DNA for the CDR3 is TGTGCCAGCAGCTTGGGGACGACGGCTGAAGCTTTCTTT. Its protein product is CASSLGTTAEAFF. This chain links TRBV7-8 with TRBJ1-1; D is perhaps TRBD1 (5 bases). Germline V gives CDR1 SGHVS, CDR2 FQNEAQ. The ends were cut back, 3 bases at V and 6 bases at J, with 11 bases in the middle. This CDR3 spans 13 amino acids.

The CDR3 nucleotides are TGTGCCAGCTCACCAGGGCGTTTGTCCAATGAGCAGTTCTTC. Translating it yields CASSPGRLSNEQFF. The chain employs TRBV18 and TRBJ2-1; D uncertain. Germline values: CDR1 KGHSH, CDR2 LQKENI. The CDR3 totals 14 residues. The germline V and J ends were trimmed by 2 bases and 6 bases, with 11 bases remaining between them.

This sequence joins TRBV11-2 and TRBJ2-7, with 7 bases lining up with TRBD1. Trimming removed 5 bases from V and 0 bases from J; junction bases left unmatched: 4. The CDR3 has 14 amino acids. Germline CDR1 SGHAT, CDR2 FQNNGV. The CDR3 loop is CASSLGQTSYEQYF. Here the CDR3 DNA reads TGTGCCAGCAGCCTGGGACAGACCTCCTACGAGCAGTACTTC.

The chain is built from TRBV30 and TRBJ1-1; D is perhaps TRBD1 (6 bases). V lost 7 bases and J 5 bases, leaving 17 bases between the germline ends. The CDR3 is made up of 13 amino acids. Per germline, CDR1 GTSNPN and CDR2 SVGIG (reference sequence). The CDR3 protein is CAYKTSGTTEAFF. The CDR3 DNA reads TGTGCCTATAAGACTAGTGGGACAACTGAAGCTTTCTTT.

The rearrangement links TRBV19 to TRBJ1-5; perhaps TRBD1 as D (6 bases). Germline values: CDR1 LNHDA, CDR2 SQIVND (reference sequence). V gave up 3 bases and J gave up 7 bases, with 16 bases separating them. The CDR3 has 15 residues. CDR3 residues: CASSITGSGDQPQHF. DNA of the CDR3: TGTGCCAGTAGTATTACAGGGTCCGGAGACCAGCCCCAGCATTTT.

This clone occurred once. V gene TRBV5-6 combines with J gene TRBJ1-1; TRBD1 aligns across 7 bases. V shed 4 bases, J shed 9 bases, and the junction held 6 bases outside the gene matches. The length of the CDR3 is 12 residues. Germline V gene data show CDR1 as SGHDT and CDR2 as YYEEEE. Written as DNA, the CDR3 is TGTGCCAGCAGCAGTGGGACAGATAAAGCTTTCTTT. This gives the protein CASSSGTDKAFF.

V gene TRBV6-1 combines with J gene TRBJ1-5; D is ambiguous. CDR3 length equals 13 residues. V dropped 4 bases and J dropped 4 bases, with 8 bases sitting between them. Germline CDR1 MNHNS, CDR2 SASEGT. For the CDR3, the DNA is TGTGCCAGCAGTGCCACGGGAAATCAGCCCCAGCATTTT. Translation: CASSATGNQPQHF.

V usage is TRBV21-1 and J usage is TRBJ2-7; the D call in the table, TRBD2, was not verified against the DNA. TRBV21-1 is designated a pseudogene. The CDR3 has 15 amino acids. CDR3 residues: CASRRAGGVSYEQYF. The CDR3 DNA sequence: TGTGCCAGCAGAAGAGCGGGAGGGGTCTCCTACGAGCAGTACTTC.

The gene calls are TRBV10-2 and TRBJ1-1, with 9 bases that match TRBD1. Germline loops: CDR1 WSHSY, CDR2 SAAADI. J was trimmed by 1 base and V by 8 bases; bases with no gene match: 2. The CDR3 runs 13 residues. CDR3 in DNA: TGCGCCAGCGGGGACAGGGAGAACACTGAAGCTTTCTTT. Translating it yields CASGDRENTEAFF.